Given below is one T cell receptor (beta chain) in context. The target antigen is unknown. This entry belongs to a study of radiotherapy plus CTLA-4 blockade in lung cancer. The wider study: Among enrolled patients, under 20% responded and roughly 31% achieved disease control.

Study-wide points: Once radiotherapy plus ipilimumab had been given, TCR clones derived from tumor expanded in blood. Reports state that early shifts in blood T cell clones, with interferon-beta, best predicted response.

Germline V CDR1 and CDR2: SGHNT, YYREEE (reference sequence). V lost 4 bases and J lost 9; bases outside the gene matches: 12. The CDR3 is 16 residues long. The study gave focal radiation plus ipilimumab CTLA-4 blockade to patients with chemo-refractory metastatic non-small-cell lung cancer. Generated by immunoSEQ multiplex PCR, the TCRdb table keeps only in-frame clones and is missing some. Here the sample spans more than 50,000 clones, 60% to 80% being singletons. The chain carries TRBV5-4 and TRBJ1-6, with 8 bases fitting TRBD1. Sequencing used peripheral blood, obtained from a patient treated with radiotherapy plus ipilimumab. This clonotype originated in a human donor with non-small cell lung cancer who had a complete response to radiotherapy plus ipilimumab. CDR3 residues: CASSLGPTGAVSPLHF. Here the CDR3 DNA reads TGTGCCAGCAGCCTGGGCCCGACAGGGGCGGTTTCACCCCTCCACTTT.